These 10 T cell receptor beta chains were all obtained from the same sample, sequenced in a study of T cells in Graves' hyperthyroidism and ophthalmopathy. Amplification targeted TCR beta CDR3 regions from RNA transcripts. HTBI primers were employed in a first-round RT-PCR of the TCR CDR3. TCRdb independently ran MiXCR on the multiplex PCR reads; one entry per CDR3 protein. The sample has around 600,000 distinct CDR3 sequences; roughly 15% are singletons. Sequenced sample: blood. The receptors come from a woman between 50 and 59 years old with Graves' ophthalmopathy.

This clonotype was seen repeatedly, ten times or more. The J gene is TRBJ2-3, the V gene TRBV7-9, with 7 bases fitting TRBD2. The J segment lost 0 bases and the V segment lost 5 bases, leaving 8 bases of the junction unmatched. CDR1 SEHNR and CDR2 FQNEAQ come from the germline V gene (reference sequence). The CDR3 totals 16 residues. Here the CDR3 reads CASSATRLASTDTQYF. Here the CDR3 DNA reads TGTGCCAGCAGCGCAACTAGACTAGCTAGCACAGATACGCAGTATTTT.

This clonotype was detected only a few times. V gene TRBV19 combines with J gene TRBJ2-2; D call uncertain. The CDR3 extends over 13 amino acids. Trimming removed 3 bases at V and 4 bases at J, with 6 bases between. Germline-derived CDR1 and CDR2 are LNHDA and SQIVND (reference sequence). CDR3 sequence reads: CASSILATGELFF. The CDR3 coding sequence is TGTGCCAGTAGTATTCTGGCCACCGGGGAGCTGTTTTTT.

In this sample, this clonotype turned up a few times. The chain is built from TRBV5-1 and TRBJ2-2; TRBD1 matches at 7 bases. The germline CDR1 and CDR2 sequences are SGHRS and YFSETQ. V trimming: 3 bases; J trimming: 12 bases; junction bases outside the gene matches: 8. The CDR3 runs 13 residues. CDR3 nucleotides: TGCGCCAGCAGCTATAGACAGGGTGGGAAGCTGTTTTTT. Encoded protein: CASSYRQGGKLFF.

This clonotype was counted many times. This chain uses TRBV28 with TRBJ2-7; D possibly corresponds to TRBD2 (5 bases). V was clipped by 6 bases and J by 7 bases, with 19 bases between them. The length of the CDR3 is 14 residues. The V gene's germline CDR1 is MDHEN and CDR2 SYDVKM. The CDR3, as DNA: TGTGCCAGCAGCCCCAAGCCTCTACCGGGGGAGCAGTACTTC. Its translation is CASSPKPLPGEQYF.

There are many counts of this clonotype. This chain links TRBV7-9 with TRBJ2-5; D possibly matches TRBD1 or TRBD2 (5 bases each). Trimming stripped 5 bases from V and 4 bases from J, with 11 bases between. Looked up from germline, CDR1 is SEHNR and CDR2 is FQNEAQ (reference sequence). The CDR3 is 13 residues long. CDR3 sequence (DNA): TGTGCCAGCAGCCGGGACCGCCCAGAGACCCAGTACTTC. It yields the protein CASSRDRPETQYF.

This clonotype has only a few counts. This chain links TRBV24-1 with TRBJ2-3, with D maybe TRBD1 (5 bases). The CDR3 totals 15 residues. CDR1 is KGHDR and CDR2 is SFDVKD in the germline V gene. The ends were cut back, 3 bases at V and 0 bases at J, with 9 bases in the middle. The CDR3 DNA sequence: TGTGCCACCAGTGATGGGGCACGTAGCACAGATACGCAGTATTTT. Protein sequence: CATSDGARSTDTQYF.

The table lists this clonotype with many counts. The J gene is TRBJ2-3, the V gene TRBV11-2; D is possibly TRBD2 (6 bases). Germline CDR1 SGHAT, CDR2 FQNNGV. The CDR3 is made up of 16 amino acids. V shed 0 bases and J shed 1 base, with 11 bases lying between them. CDR3 DNA: TGTGCCAGCAGCTTAGACGGGGGAACGGGCACAGATACGCAGTATTTT. Translated, it gives CASSLDGGTGTDTQYF.

This clonotype was recorded many times. The chain couples TRBV30 to TRBJ2-2, with 8 bases aligning to TRBD2. The germline V gene has CDR1 GTSNPN and CDR2 SVGIG (reference sequence). With 0 bases clipped from V and 0 bases from J, the junction kept 3 bases outside the gene matches. The CDR3 length is 16 residues. CDR3 sequence: CAWSVRRGANTGELFF. As DNA, the CDR3 is TGTGCCTGGAGTGTAAGGCGGGGGGCGAACACCGGGGAGCTGTTTTTT.

This clonotype was recorded at least ten times. The chain carries TRBV28 and TRBJ2-1; D may correspond to TRBD1 or TRBD2 (12 bases each). V dropped 6 bases and J dropped 14 bases, with 41 bases sitting between them. CDR1 MDHEN and CDR2 SYDVKM come from the germline V gene. CDR3 size: 20 residues. In DNA form, the CDR3 reads TGTGCCAGCAGCACTCCGGGACAGGGGGCCCTAGCGGGAGGGCCCATTCCAAAGTTCTTC. This gives the protein CASSTPGQGALAGGPIPKFF. Filled out from reference TRBV28 and TRBJ2-1, the complete variable domain reads DVKVTQSSRYLVKRTGEKVFLECVQDMDHENMFWYRQDPGLGLRLIYFSYDVKMKEKGDIPEGYSVSREKKERFSLILESASTNQTSMYLCASSTPGQGALAGGPIPKFFGPGTRLTVL.

This clonotype was recorded at least ten times. V is TRBV20-1 and J is TRBJ2-1; a possible D gene is TRBD2 (5 bases). This CDR3 spans 15 amino acids. Trimming took off 0 bases at V and 3 bases at J, with 12 bases between the two ends. The germline gives CDR1 DFQATT, CDR2 SNEGSKA (reference sequence). In DNA form, the CDR3 reads TGCAGTGCTAGAGATATACTAGAAATCTACAATGAGCAGTTCTTC. This codes for CSARDILEIYNEQFF.